These 22 T cell receptor beta chains came from one sample sequenced in a study of blood T cell repertoires in COVID-19. Measured with immunoSEQ multiplex PCR; TCRdb has only the in-frame clones, and not every one. The sample comprises 350,000 to 500,000 clones, about 88% of which are singletons, and roughly 1.4% rests with the top ten. Sequencing was done on a sample of PBMCs or T cells enriched from blood (not recorded which). The origin of the receptors is a woman in her late teens or twenties who had been exposed to COVID-19.

The rearrangement joins TRBV7-2 to TRBJ2-4; 7 bases are shared with TRBD2. CDR1 SGHTA and CDR2 FQGNSA come from the germline V gene. With V trimmed by 4 bases and J by 9 bases, 9 bases remained unmatched. The CDR3 runs to 14 residues. The CDR3: CASSSVAGETIQYF. The CDR3, as DNA: TGTGCCAGCAGCTCCGTAGCGGGTGAAACCATTCAGTACTTC.

This chain connects TRBV21-1 to TRBJ1-6; the table's D call of TRBD1 was not tested on the DNA. TRBV21-1 represents a pseudogene. This CDR3 comprises 17 residues. The CDR3: CASSPRLTGGWNSPLHF. CDR3 coding DNA: TGTGCCAGCAGCCCCCGATTGACAGGGGGATGGAATTCACCCCTCCACTTT.

This chain connects TRBV24-1 to TRBJ2-1; 7 bases align to TRBD1. Unmatched junction bases numbered 7, after V lost 9 bases and J lost 0 bases. The CDR3 is 15 amino acids. Per the germline V gene, CDR1 is KGHDR and CDR2 is SFDVKD. CDR3 amino acids: CATSLRDSSYNEQFF. DNA for the CDR3: TGTGCCACCTCATTACGGGACAGCTCCTACAATGAGCAGTTCTTC.

This clone showed up just a few times. The CDR3 nucleotides are TGCGCCAGCAGCCAGGAACAGGGAACTACGACAAAACTGTTTTTT. Amino acids: CASSQEQGTTTKLFF. The rearrangement links TRBV4-1 to TRBJ1-4; tentatively, D is TRBD1 (6 bases). CDR3 length equals 15 residues. Trimming shortened V by 3 bases and J by 10 bases, and 18 bases separated the two germline ends. Per germline, CDR1 MGHRA and CDR2 YSYEKL.

The chain employs TRBV13 and TRBJ2-5; 11 nucleotides agree with TRBD2. J lost 4 bases, V lost 4 bases, and 5 bases had no gene match. Germline V lookup: CDR1 PRHDT, CDR2 FYEKMQ (reference sequence). The CDR3 spans 15 residues. The chain's CDR3 is CASSSLAGGRETQYF. CDR3 sequence (DNA): TGTGCCAGCAGCTCATTAGCGGGGGGGCGAGAGACCCAGTACTTC.

The V and J genes are TRBV6-5 and TRBJ1-1, with TRBD1 identical over 8 bases. Germline V lookup: CDR1 MNHEY, CDR2 SVGAGI. This CDR3 region has 13 residues. J was trimmed by 5 bases and V by 5 bases; bases with no gene match: 4. The CDR3 DNA reads as TGTGCCAGCAGTCCCAGACAGGGGACTGAAGCTTTCTTT. Protein sequence: CASSPRQGTEAFF.

The genes are TRBV3-1 (or the pseudogene TRBV3-2) and TRBJ1-6; D is undetermined. The V gene lost 0 bases and the J gene lost 8 bases, with 5 bases spanning the gap. This CDR3 is 13 amino acids long. The germline gives CDR1 LGHDT, CDR2 YNNKEL (reference sequence). The DNA of the CDR3 is TGTGCCAGCAGCCAAGATCCCTATTCACCCCTCCACTTT. It codes for CASSQDPYSPLHF.

The table lists this clone with a few counts. CDR3 nucleotide sequence: TGCAGTGCCAGGGACACTGAAGCTTTCTTT. Translating gives CSARDTEAFF. V gene TRBV20-1 combines with J gene TRBJ1-1; possible D gene TRBD1, 5 bases. The CDR3 spans 10 residues. V lost 6 bases and J lost 3, with 5 bases in between. Per the germline V gene, CDR1 is DFQATT and CDR2 is SNEGSKA (reference sequence).

The chain uses TRBV25-1 and TRBJ2-1; 10 nucleotides line up with TRBD2. The CDR3 totals 16 residues. After removal of 2 bases from V and 8 bases from J, the junction contained 9 bases not matched to a gene. Germline-derived CDR1 and CDR2 are MGHDK and SYGVNS. CDR3 DNA: TGTGCCAGCAGTGAACGGATAGCGGGAGGAGAGGATGAGCAGTTCTTC. Its translation: CASSERIAGGEDEQFF.

The gene calls are TRBV7-9 and TRBJ1-1; the match to TRBD1 covers 9 bases. J gave up 3 bases and V 4 bases, and 6 bases lay outside the gene matches. Looked up from germline, CDR1 is SEHNR and CDR2 is FQNEAQ (reference sequence). This CDR3 region has 15 residues. CDR3 residues: CASSSDRGFDTEAFF. In DNA form, the CDR3 reads TGTGCCAGCAGCTCGGACAGGGGTTTTGACACTGAAGCTTTCTTT. Full variable domain (remainder filled in from reference TRBV7-9 and TRBJ1-1): DTGVSQNPRHKITKRGQNVTFRCDPISEHNRLYWYRQTLGQGPEFLTYFQNEAQLEKSRLLSDRFSAERPKGSFSTLEIQRTEQGDSAMYLCASSSDRGFDTEAFFGQGTRLTVV.

The V call is TRBV24-1, the J call TRBJ1-2; D gene unclear. Germline loops: CDR1 KGHDR, CDR2 SFDVKD. V lost 3 bases to trimming and J lost 4 bases, with 11 bases between them. The CDR3 is 14 amino acids. The CDR3 nucleotides are TGTGCCACCAGTGATGGGGAGCCGTTCTATGGCTACACCTTC. This codes for CATSDGEPFYGYTF.

This clone has more than one count but fewer than ten. V usage is TRBV21-1 and J usage is TRBJ1-5. TRBV21-1 represents a pseudogene. The CDR3 loop spans 16 amino acids. CDR3 region: CASSKGRGRGNQPQHF. The CDR3 coding sequence is TGTGCCAGCAGCAAAGGAAGGGGGAGGGGCAATCAGCCCCAGCATTTT.

The chain employs TRBV7-3 and TRBJ2-3; tentative D call: TRBD1 (7 bases). CDR1 and CDR2 (germline): SGHTA, FQGTGA. Trimming took 3 bases from V and 1 from J, leaving 11 bases between them. The CDR3 runs to 15 residues. The CDR3 DNA is TGTGCCAGCAGCTTTCAGGGGGGAGGCACAGATACGCAGTATTTT. Protein product: CASSFQGGGTDTQYF.

The V call is TRBV5-6, the J call TRBJ1-1; maybe TRBD1 (6 bases). Trimming pared 3 bases from V and 1 base from J, leaving 10 bases between. The germline V gene encodes CDR1 SGHDT and CDR2 YYEEEE. The CDR3 length is 14 residues. The CDR3 bases are TGTGCCAGCAGCTCGGGGGGGCCGAACACTGAAGCTTTCTTT. This codes for CASSSGGPNTEAFF.

This rearrangement joins TRBV5-1 to TRBJ2-5, with 7 bases aligning to TRBD1. The CDR3 totals 14 residues. The trim removed 4 bases at V and 1 base at J, leaving 4 bases unmatched. CDR1 SGHRS and CDR2 YFSETQ come from the germline V gene. The CDR3 sequence: CASSNSGGQETQYF. In nucleotides, the CDR3 is TGCGCCAGCAGCAATTCAGGGGGCCAAGAGACCCAGTACTTC.

The chain recombines TRBV6-5 with TRBJ2-7, with a possible D match to TRBD1 (5 bases). V was shortened by 0 bases and J by 3 bases, with 12 bases between the two germline ends. From germline, CDR1 is MNHEY and CDR2 SVGAGI. This CDR3 is 15 amino acids long. CDR3 loop: CASSYSSGQGYEQYF. The CDR3 region has the DNA TGTGCCAGCAGTTACTCGTCAGGGCAAGGCTACGAGCAGTACTTC.

The rearrangement joins TRBV6-5 to TRBJ1-2; a weak D match, TRBD1 (5 bases). Per germline, CDR1 MNHEY and CDR2 SVGAGI. This CDR3 has 11 amino acids. V was trimmed by 11 bases and J by 3 bases, leaving 10 bases between them. The DNA for the CDR3 is TGTGCCGTAAAGGGGCACTATGGCTACACCTTC. The encoded protein is CAVKGHYGYTF.

The chain recombines TRBV28 with TRBJ1-6, with D perhaps matching TRBD1 (6 bases). CDR3 length: 15 residues. Germline lookup yields CDR1 MDHEN and CDR2 SYDVKM. Trimming took off 3 bases at V and 6 bases at J, with 12 bases between the two ends. The CDR3 region is CASSFLQGGNSPLHF. The DNA for the CDR3 is TGTGCCAGCAGTTTTTTACAGGGCGGTAATTCACCCCTCCACTTT.

The J gene is TRBJ2-7, the V gene TRBV20-1; no clear D. Trimming stripped 3 bases from V and 2 bases from J, with 14 bases between. The CDR3 has 14 amino acids. Germline V CDR1 and CDR2: DFQATT, SNEGSKA (reference sequence). The chain's CDR3 is CSASTGSGPYEQYF. CDR3 coding DNA: TGCAGTGCTAGTACCGGGTCCGGCCCCTACGAGCAGTACTTC.

The table lists this clone with a count of one. The gene calls are TRBV2 and TRBJ1-1, with D perhaps TRBD1 (6 bases). Between the trimmed V and J ends, which lost 6 bases and 5 bases, there was a span of 16 bases. This CDR3 contains 14 residues. Germline V gene data show CDR1 as SNHLY and CDR2 as FYNNEI. The CDR3 region has the DNA TGTGCCAGCAGCAGACAGGTCCTGGGGACTGAAGCTTTCTTT. This gives the protein CASSRQVLGTEAFF.

V is TRBV27 and J is TRBJ1-2, with D hard to call. The CDR3 extends over 13 amino acids. Germline-derived CDR1 and CDR2 are MNHEY and SMNVEV (reference sequence). The V gene lost 5 bases and the J gene lost 4 bases, with 11 bases spanning the gap. CDR3 loop: CASSLSGVYGYTF. CDR3 nucleotides: TGTGCCAGCAGTCTAAGCGGGGTCTATGGCTACACCTTC.

The chain carries TRBV4-1 and TRBJ2-5; maybe TRBD2 (5 bases). The germline V gene encodes CDR1 MGHRA and CDR2 YSYEKL. The V and J ends lost 2 bases and 1 base respectively, with 11 bases between them. The CDR3 has 15 amino acids. The CDR3, as DNA: TGCGCCAGCAGCCAAATCGGGGTCCTCCAAGAGACCCAGTACTTC. Translation gives CASSQIGVLQETQYF.